The rows below give T cell receptor beta chains drawn from one sample of a study of CD4 T cells in relation to SARS-CoV-2 and coronaviruses. Data came from immunoSEQ multiplex PCR; TCRdb stores just in-frame clones and leaves some out. The data contain about 21,000 clones, over 65% of them singletons. The antigens for these receptors are not known. Sequenced input: CD4+ T cells from PBMCs, cultured in vitro. These receptors all come from a human donor in good health. Both conserved end residues are part of each CDR3. The order of the fields is V gene, CDR3 protein.

>TRBV11-2
CASSLVFSRTNTEAFF
>TRBV2
CASSSQGGQGNGYTF
>TRBV18
CASSSDRSDTQYF
>TRBV5-5
CASSPGQNYYGYTF
>TRBV5-5
CASSFLSSYEQYF
>TRBV2
CASSPQGSTDTQYF
>TRBV15
CATSRGVGTGPGELFF
>TRBV19
CASSTGQTNTEAFF
>TRBV6-5
CASRLDSVAGELFF
>TRBV28
CASSPTWGNSPLHF
>TRBV27
CASSFQGINEKLFF
>TRBV19
CASSIEPNSPLHF
>TRBV27
CASRGPYYGYTF
>TRBV12-1
CASSFEGWSSTDTQYF
>TRBV21-1
CASSKAWRFSNQPQHF
>TRBV10-1
CASSGTGVTNEQFF